This entry lists 26 T cell receptor beta chains sequenced from one sample in a study of T-cell memory formation after mild COVID-19. TCRdb itself ran the 5' RACE reads through MiXCR, one entry per CDR3 protein. Found here are 250,000 to 300,000 distinct CDR3 sequences, around 15% of them singletons; the top ten hold around 23%. Sequenced material: PBMCs or a T cell subset sorted from them (not recorded which). The origin of the receptors is a young man who had mild COVID-19 (a few samples of this study predate the infection). Cell type and time point are not known.

This clonotype has ten or more counts. The rearrangement uses TRBV28 and TRBJ2-7, with D unclear. Germline V gives CDR1 MDHEN, CDR2 SYDVKM. Trimming left V 6 bases short and J 3 bases short, with 12 bases between. This CDR3 spans 13 amino acids. This chain's CDR3 is CASRPSEIYEQYV. Here the CDR3 DNA reads TGTGCCAGCAGGCCGTCAGAAATCTACGAGCAGTACGTC.

This clonotype was recorded a few times. The gene calls are TRBV20-1 and TRBJ1-5; D not certain. The CDR3 is 13 amino acids. The germline V gene has CDR1 DFQATT and CDR2 SNEGSKA (reference sequence). V lost 0 bases and J lost 1, with 4 bases in between. DNA of the CDR3: TGCAGTGCTAGAGATCCAAGCAATCAGCCCCAGCATTTT. Translating it yields CSARDPSNQPQHF.

This clonotype appeared once. The CDR3 here is CSAAGRVAKADTQYF. In DNA form, the CDR3 reads TGCAGCGCCGCGGGCAGGGTCGCGAAAGCAGATACGCAGTATTTT. The V gene is TRBV29-1, the J gene TRBJ2-3; D could derive from TRBD1 or TRBD2 (5 bases each). The V and J ends lost 7 bases and 4 bases respectively, with 21 bases between them. The CDR3 consists of 15 residues. The V gene's germline CDR1 is SQVTM and CDR2 ANQGSEA.

In this sample, this clonotype turned up a few times. The CDR3 spells CASSPGTGLSNEQYV. The DNA for the CDR3 is TGTGCCAGCAGCCCCGGGACAGGGTTATCAAACGAGCAGTACGTC. The V call is TRBV6-5, the J call TRBJ2-7; 9 bases fit TRBD1. Trimming cost V 6 bases and J 5 bases; bases outside gene matches: 11. In germline, CDR1 is MNHEY, CDR2 SVGAGI. This CDR3 has 15 residues.

This chain connects TRBV12-3 or TRBV12-4 to TRBJ1-2; TRBD1 might be the D (6 bases). Trimming took off 6 bases at V and 4 bases at J, with 15 bases between the two ends. The CDR3 contains 14 residues. The CDR3 DNA reads as TGTGCCAGCAGGGGCGGCAGGGGCTCCTATGGCTACACCTTC. As protein: CASRGGRGSYGYTF.

This chain links TRBV7-9 with TRBJ2-3; D might be TRBD1 (6 bases). Trimming took 5 bases from V and 1 from J, leaving 22 bases between them. There are 18 residues in the CDR3. Germline CDR1 is SEHNR and CDR2 is FQNEAQ (reference sequence). The DNA of the CDR3 is TGTGCCAGCAGCCTCCTAGGTGGGCAGGGGCTGCGCACAGATACGCAGTATTTT. Its protein product is CASSLLGGQGLRTDTQYF.

This clonotype was seen a few times. This chain joins TRBV10-3 and TRBJ2-2; no clear D. The CDR3 consists of 16 residues. The V gene lost 8 bases and the J gene lost 6 bases, with 22 bases spanning the gap. Germline assignment: CDR1 ENHRY and CDR2 SYGVKD. CDR3 loop: CAIQTLDDTVAGELFF. CDR3 DNA sequence: TGTGCCATCCAGACCCTGGATGATACGGTCGCCGGGGAGCTGTTTTTT.

This chain links TRBV11-2 with TRBJ1-4; unclear D gene. The CDR3 loop spans 15 amino acids. The germline CDR1 and CDR2 sequences are SGHAT and FQNNGV. Deletions cut 4 bases from V and 2 bases from J, with 11 bases between. This CDR3 reads CASSSRPGTNEKLFF. The CDR3 DNA sequence: TGTGCCAGCAGCTCCCGACCGGGGACTAATGAAAAACTGTTTTTT.

This clonotype was counted between two and nine times. The V and J genes are TRBV14 and TRBJ2-7; D is undetermined. Trimming took 3 bases from V and 3 from J, leaving 12 bases between them. Germline-derived CDR1 and CDR2 are SGHDN and FVKESK. The CDR3 contains 14 residues. The CDR3 sequence is CASSQTCRNYEQYV. CDR3 DNA sequence: TGTGCCAGCAGCCAGACCTGTAGGAACTACGAGCAGTACGTC.

This clonotype showed up many times. The chain couples TRBV4-2 to TRBJ2-5; 7 bases agree with TRBD2. The germline V gene encodes CDR1 LGHNA and CDR2 YNFKEQ. This CDR3 is 16 amino acids long. V shed 0 bases, J shed 4 bases, and the junction held 8 bases outside the gene matches. CDR3 residues: CASSQDGTTFLETQYF. The CDR3, as DNA: TGTGCCAGCAGCCAAGACGGGACTACCTTCTTAGAGACCCAGTACTTC.

CDR3 nucleotide sequence: TGTGCCAGCAGTCCCCGGACAGGGGAGGCCTACGAGCAGTACGTC. It translates to CASSPRTGEAYEQYV. The genes are TRBV25-1 and TRBJ2-7; 9 positions match TRBD1. V lost 5 bases and J lost 2; bases outside the gene matches: 7. Germline CDR1 MGHDK, CDR2 SYGVNS. The CDR3 spans 15 residues.

This clonotype was seen a few times. J is TRBJ2-3 and V is TRBV7-3; no clear D. This CDR3 is 16 amino acids long. Germline values: CDR1 SGHTA, CDR2 FQGTGA. V was cut by 3 bases and J by 4 bases, with 17 bases left in between. The CDR3 nucleotides read TGTGCCAGCAGCTTTTTAGCCAACCCAGGATCAGATACGCAGTATTTT. This gives the protein CASSFLANPGSDTQYF.

This chain uses TRBV6-5 with TRBJ1-4, with no clear D. Germline CDR1 MNHEY, CDR2 SVGAGI. The V end lost 6 bases, the J end lost 0 bases, and 14 bases lay between the germline ends. The CDR3 has 16 residues. This CDR3 reads CASRDTGRATNEKLFF. DNA of the CDR3: TGTGCCAGCAGAGACACGGGCCGTGCAACTAATGAAAAACTGTTTTTT.

This clonotype was detected only a few times. The chain has TRBV6-6 and TRBJ2-7; perhaps TRBD1 as D (6 bases). V gave up 7 bases and J gave up 2 bases, with 9 bases separating them. Per germline, CDR1 MNHNY and CDR2 SVGAGI (reference sequence). The CDR3 loop spans 12 amino acids. The CDR3 nucleotides read TGTGCCAGCACAGCAGGGGCCTACGAGCAGTACTTC. It is translated as CASTAGAYEQYF.

The V call is TRBV4-2, the J call TRBJ2-3, with 13 nucleotides matching TRBD2. The CDR3 loop spans 16 amino acids. In germline, CDR1 is LGHNA, CDR2 YNFKEQ. The junction had 3 bases not matched to a gene; V was cut back by 0 bases and J by 6 bases. CDR3 DNA: TGTGCCAGCAGCCAAGATCTGACTAGCGGGGGGGATACGCAGTATTTT. Encoded protein: CASSQDLTSGGDTQYF.

This sequence joins TRBV7-2 and TRBJ1-5; no reliable D call. V lost 1 base, J lost 9 bases, and 10 bases lay in between. Germline V gene sequence: CDR1 SGHTA, CDR2 FQGNSA. The CDR3 has 13 residues. The CDR3 loop reads CASSLGFGWPQHF. In nucleotides, the CDR3 is TGTGCCAGCAGCTTAGGGTTCGGCTGGCCCCAGCATTTT.

This clonotype was seen more than once but under ten times. The rearrangement joins TRBV6-5 to TRBJ2-2, with D perhaps TRBD1 or TRBD2 (5 bases each). V was shortened by 6 bases and J by 1 base, with 12 bases between the two germline ends. Germline CDR1 is MNHEY and CDR2 is SVGAGI. This CDR3 region has 15 residues. In nucleotides, the CDR3 is TGTGCCAGCAGAACAGGAGGCCTGAACACCGGGGAGCTGTTTTTT. As protein: CASRTGGLNTGELFF.

The chain is built from TRBV16 and TRBJ2-5; possible D gene TRBD2, 6 bases. The CDR3 contains 14 residues. Trimming pared 0 bases from V and 7 bases from J, leaving 12 bases between. Germline lookup yields CDR1 KGHSY and CDR2 FQNENV. The CDR3 DNA sequence: TGTGCCAGCAGCCAATCAGGAGGGTCCGGGACCCAGTACTTC. Translation gives CASSQSGGSGTQYF.

This clonotype was counted ten times or more. The CDR3 nucleotides are TGTGCCAGCAGACCCGTCCCGAGCTCCTATAATTCACCCCTCCACTTT. Amino acids: CASRPVPSSYNSPLHF. The rearrangement uses TRBV7-8 and TRBJ1-6; no firm D call. V lost 6 bases, J lost 0 bases, and 12 bases lay in between. CDR1 and CDR2 (germline): SGHVS, FQNEAQ. This CDR3 contains 16 residues.

This clonotype has a count of ten or more. The V and J genes are TRBV28 and TRBJ1-2, with D hard to call. Germline CDR1 MDHEN, CDR2 SYDVKM. This CDR3 contains 15 residues. The V end lost 3 bases, the J end lost 8 bases, and 19 bases lay between the germline ends. The CDR3 DNA is TGTGCCAGCAGTTTGATCCCCGGTCCGAGTGGCGGCTACACCTTC. It encodes CASSLIPGPSGGYTF.

This clonotype was observed a handful of times. The chain carries TRBV4-2 and TRBJ2-3; a possible D gene is TRBD2 (7 bases). This CDR3 contains 16 residues. Trimming removed 1 base from V and 3 bases from J, with 14 bases in between. CDR1 and CDR2 (germline): LGHNA, YNFKEQ. Written as DNA, the CDR3 is TGTGCCAGCAGCCAAGTTCGAGGGGGGGCGACAGATACGCAGTATTTT. Protein: CASSQVRGGATDTQYF.

This clonotype came up a few times. The chain is built from TRBV6-2 or TRBV6-3 and TRBJ2-3, with no clear D. This CDR3 has 11 residues. The V end lost 6 bases, the J end lost 6 bases, and 7 bases lay between the germline ends. CDR1 and CDR2 from the germline V gene are MNHEY and SVGEGT. The CDR3 protein is CASSQSDTQYF. The CDR3 DNA sequence: TGTGCCAGCAGCCAGTCGGATACGCAGTATTTT.

The chain combines TRBV6-2 or TRBV6-3 with TRBJ1-2; 7 positions match TRBD1. CDR3 length: 17 residues. Germline CDR1 MNHEY, CDR2 SVGEGT. Trimming removed 6 bases from V and 6 bases from J; junction bases left unmatched: 19. The CDR3 region is CASSHLARGAVVDGYTF. CDR3 nucleotide sequence: TGTGCCAGCAGCCACCTAGCCAGGGGGGCGGTCGTTGATGGCTACACCTTC.

The chain couples TRBV20-1 to TRBJ1-2; 12 nucleotides agree with TRBD1. Germline loops: CDR1 DFQATT, CDR2 SNEGSKA (reference sequence). Unmatched junction bases numbered 4, after V lost 5 bases and J lost 0 bases. The CDR3 has 15 amino acids. In nucleotides, the CDR3 is TGCAGTGCTGCCGGGACAGGGGGCGCTAACTATGGCTACACCTTC. Its protein is CSAAGTGGANYGYTF.

This clonotype was seen a handful of times. The gene calls are TRBV19 and TRBJ1-1, with a weak D call TRBD1 (5 bases). The CDR3 has 13 residues. The V gene lost 5 bases and the J gene lost 1 base, with 8 bases spanning the gap. Germline CDR1 reads LNHDA; CDR2 reads SQIVND (reference sequence). CDR3 coding DNA: TGTGCCAGTAGTGGGACGAGGAACACTGAAGCTTTCTTT. Encoded protein: CASSGTRNTEAFF. The full variable domain, completed using reference TRBV19 and TRBJ1-1, is DGGITQSPKYLFRKEGQNVTLSCEQNLNHDAMYWYRQDPGQGLRLIYYSQIVNDFQKGDIAEGYSVSREKKESFPLTVTSAQKNPTAFYLCASSGTRNTEAFFGQGTRLTVV.

Remarks on this clonotype: At one end, the junction sequence differs from germline, possibly due to a read error. The J gene is TRBJ2-1, the V gene TRBV6-5; TRBD2 agrees at 11 bases. CDR3 size: 17 residues. CDR1 and CDR2 (germline): MNHEY, SVGAGI. The CDR3 is CARSYSASGGLLNEQFF. The DNA for the CDR3 is TGTGCCAGAAGTTACTCCGCTAGCGGGGGGCTCTTGAATGAGCAGTTCTTC.